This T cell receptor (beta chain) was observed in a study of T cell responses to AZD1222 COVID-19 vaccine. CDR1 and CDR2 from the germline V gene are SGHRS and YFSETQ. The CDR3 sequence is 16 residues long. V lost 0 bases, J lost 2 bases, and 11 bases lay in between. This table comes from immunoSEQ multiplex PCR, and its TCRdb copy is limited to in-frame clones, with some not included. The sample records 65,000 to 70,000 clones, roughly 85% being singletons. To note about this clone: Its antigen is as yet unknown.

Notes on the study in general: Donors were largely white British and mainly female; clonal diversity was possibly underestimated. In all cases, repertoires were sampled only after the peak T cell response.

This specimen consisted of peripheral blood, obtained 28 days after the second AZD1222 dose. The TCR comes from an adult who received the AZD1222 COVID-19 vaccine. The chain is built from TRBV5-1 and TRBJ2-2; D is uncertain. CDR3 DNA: TGCGCCAGCAGCTTGGTCGGGCAACTAAACACCGGGGAGCTGTTTTTT. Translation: CASSLVGQLNTGELFF. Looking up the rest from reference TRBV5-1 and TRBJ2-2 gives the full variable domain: KAGVTQTPRYLIKTRGQQVTLSCSPISGHRSVSWYQQTPGQGLQFLFEYFSETQRNKGNFPGRFSGRQFSNSRSEMNVSTLELGDSALYLCASSLVGQLNTGELFFGEGSRLTVL.